The entry below describes one T cell receptor (beta chain). The germline V gene has CDR1 SGDLS and CDR2 YYNGEE. The CDR3 loop spans 15 amino acids. The V end lost 1 base, the J end lost 5 bases, and 12 bases lay between the germline ends. The data derive from a study of blood T cell repertoires in COVID-19. Whole-study context: COVID-19 samples collected from the United States, Italy and Spain covered acute and convalescent phases.

Sequenced by immunoSEQ multiplex PCR; TCRdb stores in-frame clones only, minus some. The sample has about 99,000 clones, about four fifths seen once. The source material was peripheral blood. The TCR comes from a man aged 55-75 years with acute or convalescent COVID-19. The rearrangement links TRBV9 to TRBJ2-2; D might be TRBD1 (6 bases). CDR3 protein: CASSVPGARTGELFF. The CDR3 coding sequence is TGTGCCAGCAGCGTACCAGGGGCAAGAACCGGGGAGCTGTTTTTT.